Below are 25 T cell receptor beta chains sequenced from a single sample in a study of blood T cell repertoires in COVID-19. Here immunoSEQ multiplex PCR was the method, and the copy in TCRdb shows in-frame clones only, minus some. There are a few hundred thousand clones in the sample; roughly 90% occur only once, and about a fifth lies in the top ten. The sequenced sample was PBMCs or T cells enriched from blood (not recorded which). All receptors come from a young woman who had recovered from COVID-19.

The CDR3 DNA reads TGCAGCGCTTTAGCGGGAGGGTCCCGGGGGCAGTTCTTC. It specifies CSALAGGSRGQFF. V is TRBV29-1 and J is TRBJ2-1; the match to TRBD2 covers 11 bases. The V gene's germline CDR1 is SQVTM and CDR2 ANQGSEA. V shed 7 bases and J 12 bases; nucleotides not matched to a gene: 11. This CDR3 is 13 amino acids long.

The chain uses TRBV6-2 or TRBV6-3 and TRBJ2-5; 7 positions match TRBD2. This CDR3 is built from 15 residues. V shed 6 bases, J shed 7 bases, and the junction held 14 bases outside the gene matches. Germline loops: CDR1 MNHEY, CDR2 SVGEGT. The CDR3 is CASSQVGGTSGTQYF. CDR3 nucleotide sequence: TGTGCCAGCAGCCAGGTGGGGGGGACTTCGGGGACCCAGTACTTC.

The genes are TRBV19 and TRBJ2-1; 12 bases are shared with TRBD2. The V gene's germline CDR1 is LNHDA and CDR2 SQIVND (reference sequence). This CDR3 is 15 amino acids long. Trimming took 6 bases from V and 7 from J; bases not matched to a gene: 7. CDR3 residues: CASRPGLAGSNEQFF. CDR3 DNA: TGTGCCAGTAGGCCCGGACTAGCGGGATCAAATGAGCAGTTCTTC.

The chain has TRBV19 and TRBJ2-5, with 10 positions matching TRBD2. CDR1 and CDR2 from the germline V gene are LNHDA and SQIVND (reference sequence). J gave up 2 bases and V 6 bases, and 9 bases lay outside the gene matches. The CDR3 covers 16 residues. The CDR3 region has the DNA TGTGCCAGTAGAAGGACTAGCGGAGGCCTTCAAGAGACCCAGTACTTC. It codes for CASRRTSGGLQETQYF. The entire variable domain, with the rest obtained from reference TRBV19 and TRBJ2-5, is as follows: DGGITQSPKYLFRKEGQNVTLSCEQNLNHDAMYWYRQDPGQGLRLIYYSQIVNDFQKGDIAEGYSVSREKKESFPLTVTSAQKNPTAFYLCASRRTSGGLQETQYFGPGTRLLVL.

The rearrangement uses TRBV5-1 and TRBJ2-7; TRBD2 aligns across 13 bases. V lost 4 bases and J lost 5; bases outside the gene matches: 3. There are 14 residues in the CDR3. Germline CDR1 and CDR2: SGHRS and YFSETQ. The CDR3: CASSRGLAGDEQYF. DNA of the CDR3: TGCGCCAGCAGCAGAGGACTAGCGGGAGACGAGCAGTACTTC.

The rearrangement uses TRBV4-3 and TRBJ2-1, with D perhaps matching TRBD2 (5 bases). Between the trimmed V and J ends, which lost 0 bases and 11 bases, there was a span of 26 bases. This CDR3 has 18 amino acids. The germline gives CDR1 LGHNA, CDR2 YSLEER. The CDR3 spells CASSQEPSATSGNYKQFF. The DNA of the CDR3 is TGCGCCAGCAGCCAAGAACCCTCAGCAACTAGTGGAAATTACAAGCAGTTCTTC.

V and J are TRBV5-6 and TRBJ2-5; no clear D gene. In germline, CDR1 is SGHDT, CDR2 YYEEEE. CDR3 size: 12 residues. With 4 bases removed from V and 0 bases from J, the gap between germline ends came to 4 bases. Here the CDR3 reads CASSSYQETQYF. In DNA, the CDR3 is TGTGCCAGCAGCAGCTACCAAGAGACCCAGTACTTC.

The chain links TRBV9 to TRBJ2-3; the D is unclear. Per germline, CDR1 SGDLS and CDR2 YYNGEE. The V end lost 2 bases, the J end lost 3 bases, and 13 bases lay between the germline ends. The CDR3 loop spans 15 amino acids. CDR3 nucleotides: TGTGCCAGCAGCGTTTCCACTACCTGGACAGATACGCAGTATTTT. Amino acids: CASSVSTTWTDTQYF.

The chain uses TRBV18 and TRBJ1-1, with 7 nucleotides matching TRBD1. CDR1 and CDR2 from the germline V gene are KGHSH and LQKENI. The V gene end was trimmed by 4 bases and the J gene end by 1 base; junction bases not matched to a gene: 3. The CDR3 is made up of 14 amino acids. This chain's CDR3 is CASSQGQRNTEAFF. The CDR3 DNA sequence: TGTGCCAGCTCACAGGGACAGAGGAACACTGAAGCTTTCTTT.

This sequence joins TRBV28 and TRBJ2-7; perhaps TRBD2 as D (5 bases). The CDR3 length is 14 residues. The germline V and J ends were trimmed by 5 bases and 4 bases, with 15 bases remaining between them. The V gene's germline CDR1 is MDHEN and CDR2 SYDVKM. The CDR3 is CASSRGLEPYEQYF. CDR3 nucleotide sequence: TGTGCCAGCAGTCGAGGACTCGAACCTTACGAGCAGTACTTC.

This chain links TRBV7-2 with TRBJ1-4; the match to TRBD1 covers 9 bases. CDR3 length: 16 amino acids. V lost 4 bases, J lost 6 bases, and 9 bases stayed unmatched. Germline V gene data show CDR1 as SGHTA and CDR2 as FQGNSA. CDR3 in DNA: TGTGCCAGCAGCTCAAGGGCGACAGGGGGGCATGAAAAACTGTTTTTT. Protein sequence: CASSSRATGGHEKLFF.

This chain joins TRBV5-1 and TRBJ2-7, with D perhaps TRBD2 (5 bases). V was cut by 4 bases and J by 3 bases, with 8 bases left in between. Germline loops: CDR1 SGHRS, CDR2 YFSETQ. This CDR3 spans 12 amino acids. CDR3 sequence reads: CASSHGDYEQYF. The CDR3 coding sequence is TGCGCCAGCAGCCACGGGGACTACGAGCAGTACTTC.

This clone occurred once. The chain combines TRBV21-1 with TRBJ1-4; TRBD1, the table's D call, lacks a check against the DNA. TRBV21-1 is a listed pseudogene. The CDR3 is 17 amino acids. DNA for the CDR3: TGTGCCAGCACCTCTACTTGGGGCCACCCTAGGAGTGAAAAACTGTTTTTT. It encodes CASTSTWGHPRSEKLFF.

The chain has TRBV19 and TRBJ1-1, with D unresolved. Per the germline V gene, CDR1 is LNHDA and CDR2 is SQIVND (reference sequence). The CDR3 covers 17 residues. V was shortened by 7 bases and J by 0 bases, with 21 bases between the two germline ends. The CDR3 bases are TGTGCCAGTACCCCTGGAGGCGGTCGTTACATGAACACTGAAGCTTTCTTT. Translating gives CASTPGGGRYMNTEAFF.

The CDR3 loop reads CAMWTGGGGYTF. CDR3 bases: TGTGCCATGTGGACAGGGGGCGGTGGCTACACCTTC. This chain links TRBV19 with TRBJ1-2, with TRBD1 matching over 11 bases. This CDR3 has 12 amino acids. Germline values: CDR1 LNHDA, CDR2 SQIVND (reference sequence). With 10 bases clipped from V and 7 bases from J, the junction kept 5 bases outside the gene matches.

For the CDR3, the DNA is TGTGCCACCAGCAGTCGAAGGGGCGGCGAGACCCAGTACTTC. It codes for CATSSRRGGETQYF. The chain recombines TRBV15 with TRBJ2-5, with D perhaps matching TRBD1 (5 bases). The CDR3 contains 14 residues. Germline V gives CDR1 LNHNV, CDR2 YYDKDF (reference sequence). Trimming took off 3 bases at V and 5 bases at J, with 13 bases between the two ends.

This rearrangement joins TRBV6-5 to TRBJ1-2, with TRBD1 identical over 7 bases. Germline V CDR1 and CDR2: MNHEY, SVGAGI. The CDR3 loop spans 13 amino acids. The V gene end was trimmed by 5 bases and the J gene end by 4 bases; junction bases not matched to a gene: 4. CDR3 sequence reads: CASSRDRTYGYTF. The CDR3 bases are TGTGCCAGCAGTCGGGACAGAACCTATGGCTACACCTTC.

In the case of this clone: This same CDR3 is encoded by further DNA sequences in the sample. V and J are TRBV9 and TRBJ2-2, with TRBD2 matching 10 bases. Looked up from germline, CDR1 is SGDLS and CDR2 is YYNGEE. The CDR3 sequence is 16 residues long. V shed 0 bases and J 2 bases; nucleotides not matched to a gene: 1. In nucleotides, the CDR3 is TGTGCCAGCAGCGTAGTAGCGGGAGGCAACACCGGGGAGCTGTTTTTT. Its protein is CASSVVAGGNTGELFF.

The chain combines TRBV4-3 with TRBJ2-1, with 9 bases matching TRBD1. The CDR3 covers 17 residues. V shed 0 bases and J 0 bases; nucleotides not matched to a gene: 3. Looked up from germline, CDR1 is LGHNA and CDR2 is YSLEER. In DNA, the CDR3 is TGCGCCAGCAGCCAAGACGGGACAGGGAGCTCCTACAATGAGCAGTTCTTC. This gives the protein CASSQDGTGSSYNEQFF.

The V call is TRBV6-5, the J call TRBJ2-5; TRBD1 agrees at 9 bases. The germline CDR1 and CDR2 sequences are MNHEY and SVGAGI. Trimming removed 5 bases from V and 5 bases from J; junction bases left unmatched: 6. This CDR3 comprises 14 residues. This chain's CDR3 is CASSRTGGFETQYF. The CDR3 DNA sequence: TGTGCCAGCAGTCGTACAGGGGGCTTTGAGACCCAGTACTTC.

The chain recombines TRBV7-2 with TRBJ2-3, with D possibly TRBD2 on 6 matching bases. The CDR3 covers 14 residues. Germline V lookup: CDR1 SGHTA, CDR2 FQGNSA. Trimming removed 5 bases at V and 4 bases at J, with 13 bases between. The CDR3 sequence is CASSPARESDTQYF. The CDR3 bases are TGTGCCAGCAGCCCGGCCCGGGAGTCAGATACGCAGTATTTT.

This chain joins TRBV11-3 and TRBJ2-5; D unclear. V was clipped by 9 bases and J by 4 bases, with 15 bases between them. CDR1 and CDR2 (germline): SGHNT, YENEEA. The CDR3 consists of 13 residues. The CDR3 sequence: CARPCPELETQYF. Written as DNA, the CDR3 is TGTGCCAGACCTTGCCCCGAACTAGAGACCCAGTACTTC.

This chain links TRBV9 with TRBJ2-2, with TRBD2 identical over 7 bases. The CDR3 sequence is 15 residues long. V was pared by 0 bases and J by 6 bases, with 5 bases of the junction left unmatched. Per germline, CDR1 SGDLS and CDR2 YYNGEE. The CDR3 DNA sequence: TGTGCCAGCAGCGTAGGCGGGAGTAGCCCCGGGGAGCTGTTTTTT. Translating gives CASSVGGSSPGELFF.

The chain uses TRBV9 and TRBJ2-3; TRBD2 is a possible D gene (7 bases). V lost 4 bases to trimming and J lost 3 bases, with 15 bases between them. CDR1 and CDR2 from the germline V gene are SGDLS and YYNGEE. The CDR3 sequence is 15 residues long. DNA for the CDR3: TGTGCCAGCAGCCCTCGGGGGGCCGTTACAGATACGCAGTATTTT. It translates to CASSPRGAVTDTQYF.

The chain carries TRBV5-1 and TRBJ1-2, with 10 bases that match TRBD1. The junction had 6 bases not matched to a gene; V was cut back by 5 bases and J by 5 bases. There are 14 residues in the CDR3. The germline V gene has CDR1 SGHRS and CDR2 YFSETQ. The CDR3 DNA is TGCGCCAGCAGTGAGAGGGACAGGGGTTATGGCTACACCTTC. This sequence encodes CASSERDRGYGYTF.